This TCR beta chain was profiled in a study of T cell clonality in common variable immunodeficiency (dated by TCRdb to between 2014 and 2017). The CDR3 measures 16 amino acids from cysteine to phenylalanine. Shown are 39 bases from within the CDR3, in frame from base 1. The junction shows trimming of 2 bases on V and 8 bases on J, and the gene matches do not reach 10 bases of it. Looking up the germline V gene yields CDR1 ENHRY and CDR2 SYGVKD. Equivalent amounts of genomic DNA from CVID and control samples were used as sequencing input. For every sample, a 60 bp segment covering the rearranged TCRbeta CDR3 region was amplified and then sequenced. The immunoSEQ assay, a bias-corrected multiplex PCR combined with high-throughput sequencing, was used for TCRbeta amplification. As for how the authors treated the data: Every unique nucleotide sequence counted as a clone and was annotated with V, D and J genes, copy number and frequency. Sequences were labeled productive if in frame, and non-productive if out of frame or containing stop codons. As previously described, Shannon's entropy was used to calculate clonality. The predicted amino acid sequences of productive clones were used to derive the mean CDR3 Kyte-Doolittle hydropathy. The R hclust function was used to hierarchically cluster scaled V gene usage with Manhattan distance and complete linkage. Clone sharing by CDR3 amino acid sequence was assessed by resampling 12 repertoires per group over 100 rounds. Repertoires were searched for approximately 70 published EBV-specific and fewer than 300 published CMV-specific TCRbeta sequences. Analysis left out a couple of CVID samples that produced under 10,000 sequences, so a few dozen CVID repertoires remained. TCRdb holds this immuneACCESS table with in-frame rearrangements only. Some clones are missing; in checked studies, unresolved V genes explain under half, and the rest has no known cause. The V and J calls and the clone size are those of that table, but D and trimming were determined from the DNA. This sample has approximately 44,000 clones, none of them a singleton. Less than 11% of the sample is held by the ten biggest clonotypes.

The research as a whole found: Fewer TCRbeta clones were shared among CVID subjects than among healthy controls (p < 0.0001). It was noted by the authors that sequencing of the repertoires of T cell subpopulations would be needed to clarify the cause of the increased clonality in CVID. Compared with healthy controls, CVID subjects showed increased TCRbeta clonality (t-test p = 0.018), a feature most characteristic of about a third of subjects. Even though DNA input was equal, the average per sample came to about 81,820 unique sequences for controls compared with around 33,000 for CVID samples. CVID TCRbeta sequences reportedly showed fewer deletions and N-nucleotide insertions and lacked highly modified clones with 13 or more V deletions. Correlations of repertoire features with clinical complications were constrained by heterogeneity among patients within the CVID cohort.

This clone was counted at least ten times. Its antigen target is currently unknown. From the germline J gene comes the end of the CDR3, since the read stops 3 residues before it. Most CVID patients and most healthy controls were of Caucasian heritage. Heparinized peripheral whole blood samples of roughly 5 to 8 ml were obtained from each donor. Genomic DNA from adults with common variable immune deficiency (CVID) and from healthy adult controls was the source for sequencing TCRbeta CDR3 repertoires. There were about 22 healthy adult volunteers in the control group (approximately 12 female and around 10 male), ranging in age from 23 to 66 years, with a mean age of roughly 35. Diluted blood was density-centrifuged over Hypaque 1077 or Ficoll-Paque to isolate peripheral blood mononuclear cells. Unsorted mononuclear cells served as the source of genomic DNA, which was extracted either by Qiagen column purification or by a centrifugation-based method.

The chain employs TRBV10-3 and TRBJ1-4, and 8 bases in between align with TRBD1. The sequence was collected from a person aged 18 to 69 in good health. Sequencing input: peripheral blood mononuclear cells. The CDR3 has the sequence CAISEHQGARGEKLFF. CDR3 DNA, as far as it was read: TGTGCCATCAGTGAGCACCAGGGGGCAAGAGGAGAAAAA.